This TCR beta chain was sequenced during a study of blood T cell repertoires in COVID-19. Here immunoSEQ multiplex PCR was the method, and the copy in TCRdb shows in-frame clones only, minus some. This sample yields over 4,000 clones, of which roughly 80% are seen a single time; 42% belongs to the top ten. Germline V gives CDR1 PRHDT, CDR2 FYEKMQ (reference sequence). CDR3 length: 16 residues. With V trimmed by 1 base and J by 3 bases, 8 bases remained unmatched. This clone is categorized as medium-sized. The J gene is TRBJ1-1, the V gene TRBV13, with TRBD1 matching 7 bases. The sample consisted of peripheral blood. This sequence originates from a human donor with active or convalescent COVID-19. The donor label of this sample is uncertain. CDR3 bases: TGTGCCAGCAGCTTAGATGACAGGGAACCTTACACTGAAGCTTTCTTT. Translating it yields CASSLDDREPYTEAFF.